The 15 T cell receptor beta chains below were found in one sample sequenced in a study of OX40 agonist ivuxolimab in advanced cancers. Measured with immunoSEQ multiplex PCR; TCRdb has only the in-frame clones, and not every one. Among 55,000 to 65,000 clones, 91% were seen once, and the ten largest hold roughly 20%. The source was CD4+ or CD8+ T cells sorted from blood, collected in a trial of the OX40 agonist ivuxolimab. The receptors stem from an adult with an advanced solid tumor such as melanoma, head and neck, liver or kidney cancer.

The chain links TRBV29-1 to TRBJ1-1; D possibly corresponds to TRBD1 (5 bases). CDR3 length: 15 amino acids. V lost 8 bases and J 1 base, leaving 20 bases between the germline ends. Germline V gene sequence: CDR1 SQVTM, CDR2 ANQGSEA. As DNA, the CDR3 is TGCAGCATCTCCTCCACCGGGACGGAGAACACTGAAGCTTTCTTT. This sequence encodes CSISSTGTENTEAFF.

The chain combines TRBV11-2 with TRBJ2-5; 7 nucleotides match TRBD2. The V gene end was trimmed by 5 bases and the J gene end by 7 bases; junction bases not matched to a gene: 16. Per the germline V gene, CDR1 is SGHAT and CDR2 is FQNNGV. The CDR3 runs to 16 residues. In nucleotides, the CDR3 is TGTGCCAGCAGCCCACTCCCCCCGGGGGGTTCCGGGACCCAGTACTTC. It codes for CASSPLPPGGSGTQYF.

The chain is built from TRBV13 and TRBJ1-4; D uncertain. Trimming removed 0 bases at V and 8 bases at J, with 7 bases between. The germline V gene encodes CDR1 PRHDT and CDR2 FYEKMQ (reference sequence). The CDR3 has 13 residues. In DNA form, the CDR3 reads TGTGCCAGCAGCTTAGGAGGGAGCGAAAAACTGTTTTTT. Its protein is CASSLGGSEKLFF.

This CDR3 is CASSLATAESRYGYTF. CDR3 bases: TGTGCCAGCAGCTTAGCTACGGCGGAATCTCGATATGGCTACACCTTC. The chain is built from TRBV7-2 and TRBJ1-2; D gene uncertain. The length of the CDR3 is 16 residues. The V end was cut by 0 bases, the J end by 5 bases, with 16 bases between. Looked up from germline, CDR1 is SGHTA and CDR2 is FQGNSA.

The chain uses TRBV10-1 and TRBJ1-5; TRBD1 matches at 7 bases. The CDR3 consists of 13 residues. Losses at the gene ends were 7 bases for V and 5 bases for J; bases not matched to a gene: 5. Germline assignment: CDR1 WNHNN and CDR2 SYGVQD (reference sequence). The CDR3 nucleotides are TGCGCCAGCAAGGGACAGACCGATCAGCCCCAGCATTTT. As protein: CASKGQTDQPQHF.

DNA of the CDR3: TGTGCCAGCAGCCAAGATTCGTGGAGCGGGGGGGCTGGGTACGAGCAGTACTTC. It specifies CASSQDSWSGGAGYEQYF. This chain connects TRBV14 to TRBJ2-7; 10 nucleotides line up with TRBD2. The junction had 12 bases not matched to a gene; V was cut back by 0 bases and J by 4 bases. CDR3 length: 18 residues. Germline V CDR1 and CDR2: SGHDN, FVKESK.

The CDR3 spells CASTFSYEQYF. In DNA, the CDR3 is TGTGCCAGCACTTTTTCCTACGAGCAGTACTTC. This chain uses TRBV2 with TRBJ2-7; D remains ambiguous. The V end lost 7 bases, the J end lost 1 base, and 5 bases lay between the germline ends. Germline CDR1 reads SNHLY; CDR2 reads FYNNEI. The CDR3 runs to 11 residues.

The genes are TRBV6-5 and TRBJ2-1, with 10 bases fitting TRBD2. V shed 6 bases and J 4 bases; nucleotides not matched to a gene: 6. This CDR3 spans 15 amino acids. From germline, CDR1 is MNHEY and CDR2 SVGAGI. CDR3 in DNA: TGTGCCAGCAGAGGCACTAGCGGGGCTTACAATGAGCAGTTCTTC. Translated, it gives CASRGTSGAYNEQFF.

The rearrangement links TRBV7-6 to TRBJ1-1; 9 bases map to TRBD1. This CDR3 is 16 amino acids long. Trimming cost V 3 bases and J 3 bases; bases outside gene matches: 8. Looked up from germline, CDR1 is SGHVS and CDR2 is FNYEAQ. CDR3: CASSFHRGPGDTEAFF. CDR3 DNA sequence: TGTGCCAGCAGCTTTCACAGGGGGCCTGGGGACACTGAAGCTTTCTTT.

The chain combines TRBV7-9 with TRBJ1-2; 10 nucleotides align to TRBD1. Germline lookup yields CDR1 SEHNR and CDR2 FQNEAQ (reference sequence). CDR3 size: 14 residues. Trimming removed 7 bases from V and 7 bases from J; junction bases left unmatched: 9. The CDR3 DNA follows: TGTGCCAGCACCGGGACAGGGGCTTTGAGTGGCTACACCTTC. Its protein product is CASTGTGALSGYTF. Full variable domain (outside the CDR3, taken from reference TRBV7-9 and TRBJ1-2): DTGVSQNPRHKITKRGQNVTFRCDPISEHNRLYWYRQTLGQGPEFLTYFQNEAQLEKSRLLSDRFSAERPKGSFSTLEIQRTEQGDSAMYLCASTGTGALSGYTFGSGTRLTVV.

In this sample, this clone turned up a few times. The gene calls are TRBV4-2 and TRBJ1-1; D is uncertain. The germline V gene encodes CDR1 LGHNA and CDR2 YNFKEQ. V was clipped by 3 bases and J by 0 bases, with 5 bases between them. This CDR3 is built from 13 residues. The CDR3 nucleotides read TGTGCCAGCAGCCAGGGGATGAACACTGAAGCTTTCTTT. Amino acids: CASSQGMNTEAFF.

The J gene is TRBJ2-7, the V gene TRBV10-1; D unclear. Trimming left V 2 bases short and J 2 bases short, with 10 bases between. The CDR3 is 14 amino acids. From germline, CDR1 is WNHNN and CDR2 SYGVQD (reference sequence). CDR3 nucleotide sequence: TGCGCCAGCAGTGAGGGAGACGGACCCTACGAGCAGTACTTC. The encoded protein is CASSEGDGPYEQYF.

J is TRBJ1-1 and V is TRBV19; D is perhaps TRBD1 (5 bases). V dropped 2 bases and J dropped 0 bases, with 13 bases sitting between them. Germline V gene sequence: CDR1 LNHDA, CDR2 SQIVND (reference sequence). The CDR3 runs 16 residues. CDR3 DNA sequence: TGTGCCAGTAGTATACGGGGGGGATTAATGAACACTGAAGCTTTCTTT. Its protein is CASSIRGGLMNTEAFF.

This chain joins TRBV25-1 and TRBJ2-5; 10 nucleotides line up with TRBD2. CDR1 is MGHDK and CDR2 is SYGVNS in the germline V gene. The CDR3 extends over 17 amino acids. Unmatched junction bases numbered 9, after V lost 3 bases and J lost 2 bases. CDR3 loop: CASSDLFELAGQETQYF. The CDR3 coding sequence is TGTGCCAGCAGTGACTTGTTTGAACTAGCGGGACAAGAGACCCAGTACTTC.

This chain uses TRBV9 with TRBJ2-1, with 13 bases matching TRBD2. This CDR3 contains 17 residues. Germline lookup yields CDR1 SGDLS and CDR2 YYNGEE. The V and J ends lost 3 bases and 6 bases, in that order; junction bases with no gene match: 9. The CDR3 DNA follows: TGTGCCAGCAGCGAGGGGGGAGGGACTAGCGGGGCCAATGAGCAGTTCTTC. Translated: CASSEGGGTSGANEQFF.